This T cell receptor (beta chain) was captured by sequencing in a study of cytomegalovirus exposure and HLA in healthy donors. The CDR3 covers 16 residues. CDR1 and CDR2 (germline): PRHDT, FYEKMQ (reference sequence). The germline V and J ends were trimmed by 1 base and 4 bases, with 14 bases remaining between them. A word on this clone: Its antigen is undetermined.

A multiplex PCR was run with 60 Vbeta primers and 13 Jbeta primers. The table came from immunoSEQ multiplex PCR; TCRdb's copy has only in-frame clones and leaves some out. Here the sample spans about 120,000 clones, around two thirds being singletons. Study-level points and caveats: Cytomegalovirus association was listed for about 170 TCR beta chains. TCR beta V- and J-gene trimming was later associated with a missense DCLRE1C variant. V segments that were indistinguishable, TRBV6-2 and TRBV6-3 among them, were omitted from analysis.

Sequenced material: PBMCs. V gene TRBV13 combines with J gene TRBJ1-3; tentative D call: TRBD1 (6 bases). The TCR comes from a woman aged 40 to 55 in good health and CMV-seropositive. CDR3 DNA sequence: TGTGCCAGCAGCTTAGTATCAGGGGCGTTCGGAAACACCATATATTTT. Translation: CASSLVSGAFGNTIYF.